The text below deals with one T cell receptor (beta chain). These data belong to a study of blood T cell repertoires in COVID-19. Across the whole study: Samples came from the United States, Italy and Spain, spanning acute and convalescent COVID-19.

Original processing methods: Cell counts per sample came from amplifying reference gene primers. The protocol was immunoSEQ multiplex PCR, while the TCRdb copy is restricted to in-frame clones and leaves out a portion. V, J and clone size were drawn from that table, and D and trimming were deduced from the DNA. The repertoire holds about 180,000 clones, with 80% to 90% as singletons. J was trimmed by 4 bases and V by 5 bases; bases with no gene match: 11. This CDR3 is 16 amino acids long. The V gene's germline CDR1 is SGHTA and CDR2 FQGNSA. Sequences were obtained from peripheral blood. This rearrangement joins TRBV7-2 to TRBJ1-3; TRBD1 matches 7 bases. The origin of this receptor is a man aged 18 to 29 who had recovered from COVID-19. This CDR3 is CASSPQTGIHGNTIYF. CDR3 nucleotides: TGTGCCAGCAGCCCCCAGACAGGGATCCACGGAAACACCATATATTTT.